The T cell receptor (beta chain) described here comes from a study of T cell repertoires in aging, cancer and after chemotherapy. A mixed TRB-A/B primer pool amplified rearranged TRB by multiplex touch-down PCR. MiXCR, applied by TCRdb to the multiplex PCR reads, yields one record per CDR3 protein. The sample shows several thousand distinct CDR3 sequences, 33% of them seen only once. TCR beta rearrangements were amplified from peripheral blood genomic DNA. There are 14 residues in the CDR3. V was clipped by 4 bases and J by 3 bases, with 13 bases between them. Germline assignment: CDR1 MGHRA and CDR2 YSYEKL.

The sequence derives from a human donor in good health. The donor label of this sample is uncertain. The source material was blood. J is TRBJ2-7 and V is TRBV4-1; D possibly corresponds to TRBD1 (6 bases). CDR3 bases: TGCGCCAGCAGCCTCTCGGGACACCACTACGAGCAGTACTTC. Protein product: CASSLSGHHYEQYF.